The following is a TCR beta chain sequence with its context. The CDR3 loop spans 13 amino acids. J was trimmed by 3 bases and V by 10 bases; bases with no gene match: 7. In germline, CDR1 is KGHDR, CDR2 SFDVKD. Seattle's enrolled individuals joined amid active infection and were then monitored longitudinally. The source of the sample is a study of blood T cell repertoires in COVID-19. The wider study: Some COVID-19 samples were acute and others convalescent; all came from the United States, Italy and Spain. Sources were T cells, B-cell-depleted T cells, or PBMCs; the material itself was cDNA or gDNA.

Original processing notes: Estimation of nucleated cell counts relied on the amplification of reference gene primers. Clones were sequenced by immunoSEQ multiplex PCR, and TCRdb holds only the in-frame ones, with some missing. D and trimming come from the DNA, and the V and J calls and clone size come from that table. The data show approximately 330,000 clones, approximately 86% seen once. The V call is TRBV24-1, the J call TRBJ1-1; TRBD1 matches at 7 bases. Sequencing was performed on peripheral blood. The clonotype comes from a man aged 25 to 45 with COVID-19, enrolled during active disease. CDR3 loop: CATQGFRHTEAFF. In DNA form, the CDR3 reads TGTGCCACACAGGGGTTTAGGCACACTGAAGCTTTCTTT.